What follows are 30 T cell receptor beta chains derived from one specimen sequenced in a study of T cells in women clearing cervical HPV infection. TCRdb keeps only in-frame clones here, not all; method: immunoSEQ multiplex PCR. Across tens of thousands of clones, the top ten clones capture over 7.5% of the sample. Sequenced sample: blood buffy coat. These receptors were obtained from a woman aged 18-69 years with a cervical HPV16 infection that either progressed to CIN3+ or cleared (not recorded which).

On this clone: The read terminates 3 residues ahead of where the CDR3 ends, so the germline J gene completes it. The chain has TRBV29-1 and TRBJ2-3, with D perhaps matching TRBD1 (6 bases). CDR3 length: 16 residues. Germline loops: CDR1 SQVTM, CDR2 ANQGSEA. V was cut by 4 bases and J by 1 base, with 18 bases left in between. CDR3 DNA, as far as it was read: TGCAGCGTTGCACTAACAGGGATGGTTGGCACAGATACG. It codes for CSVALTGMVGTDT. The CDR3 in full is CSVALTGMVGTDTQYF.

Regarding this clone: Read sequence stops 3 residues before the CDR3 end, and the germline J gene provides the missing end. V and J are TRBV7-6 and TRBJ2-3; 8 bases align to TRBD2. CDR1 is SGHVS, CDR2 FNYEAQ, per germline. This CDR3 has 17 residues. V lost 7 bases and J lost 2; bases outside the gene matches: 14. The part of the CDR3 DNA that was read is TGTGCCAGCAAGCTTAGGTCTGCGGGGGGAATCACAGATACG. The encoded protein is CASKLRSAGGITDT. The full CDR3 is CASKLRSAGGITDTQYF.

To note about this clone: The CDR3 extends 3 residues past the end of the read, so its final part is completed from the germline J gene. The gene calls are TRBV5-1 and TRBJ2-3; TRBD2 agrees at 7 bases. This CDR3 comprises 16 residues. Germline V CDR1 and CDR2: SGHRS, YFSETQ. J gave up 3 bases and V 4 bases, and 11 bases lay outside the gene matches. The sequenced part of the CDR3 DNA is TGCGCCAGCAGCCACTGGGCAAGCGGGGCTACAGATACG. Protein: CASSHWASGATDT. The full CDR3 is CASSHWASGATDTQYF.

In the case of this clone: The CDR3 end falls 3 residues outside the read, so it is completed with the germline J gene. V usage is TRBV20-1 and J usage is TRBJ1-1; TRBD1 agrees at 10 bases. The CDR3 has 15 amino acids. V lost 1 base to trimming and J lost 7 bases; unmatched junction nucleotides: 9. Germline V gene lookup returns CDR1 DFQATT and CDR2 SNEGSKA (reference sequence). CDR3 protein: CSARGGQGGSIEAFF. CDR3 DNA (partial): TGCAGTGCTAGAGGCGGACAGGGGGGCAGTATTGAA.

On this clone itself: The sequenced fragment ends 3 residues before the CDR3 boundary, so the rest is inferred from the germline J gene. The chain links TRBV11-2 to TRBJ2-3; no definite D call. The germline V gene has CDR1 SGHAT and CDR2 FQNNGV. The CDR3 has 14 amino acids. The germline V and J ends were trimmed by 1 base and 8 bases, with 13 bases remaining between them. Incomplete CDR3 DNA: TGTGCCAGCAGCTTAGTCGGGTCCACGGGTACG. This codes for CASSLVGSTGT. The full-length CDR3 reads as CASSLVGSTGTQYF.

A word on this clone: The CDR3 goes on 3 residues after the read ends, and that part is filled in from the germline J gene. This chain uses TRBV2 with TRBJ2-5, with 10 bases lining up with TRBD2. The CDR3 is made up of 17 amino acids. With V trimmed by 7 bases and J by 1 base, 12 bases remained unmatched. Germline CDR1 and CDR2: SNHLY and FYNNEI. The CDR3 DNA, read in part, is TGTGCCAGCATGGGCCAGCGGGGGGGAAGGTTCCAAGAGACC. Protein product: CASMGQRGGRFQET. In full, the CDR3 is CASMGQRGGRFQETQYF. Complete variable domain (other parts from reference TRBV2 and TRBJ2-5): EPEVTQTPSHQVTQMGQEVILRCVPISNHLYFYWYRQILGQKVEFLVSFYNNEISEKSEIFDDQFSVERPDGSNFTLKIRSTKLEDSAMYFCASMGQRGGRFQETQYFGPGTRLLVL.

Note on this clone: With the read ending 3 residues before the CDR3 end, the germline J gene is used to fill in that end. The gene calls are TRBV20-1 and TRBJ1-4; 7 bases match TRBD1. The CDR3 consists of 14 residues. Germline assignment: CDR1 DFQATT and CDR2 SNEGSKA (reference sequence). V lost 3 bases to trimming and J lost 7 bases; unmatched junction nucleotides: 8. The CDR3 bases that were read are TGCAGTGCTAGCCCGACAGGGCGGGGTGAAAAA. Protein product: CSASPTGRGEK. The whole CDR3 is CSASPTGRGEKLFF.

With regard to this clone: The read terminates 3 residues ahead of where the CDR3 ends, so the germline J gene completes it. This rearrangement joins TRBV19 to TRBJ1-6, with TRBD1 matching over 9 bases. CDR3 length equals 15 residues. In germline, CDR1 is LNHDA, CDR2 SQIVND (reference sequence). V trimming: 5 bases; J trimming: 5 bases; junction bases outside the gene matches: 4. The CDR3 loop reads CASSLGQGNNSPLHF. The CDR3 DNA, read in part, is TGTGCCAGTAGTTTGGGACAGGGTAATAATTCACCC.

On this clone: The read ends 3 residues before the CDR3 terminus; that terminus is restored from the germline J gene. V and J are TRBV24-1 and TRBJ2-1, with 10 bases fitting TRBD2. The CDR3 contains 13 residues. Germline-derived CDR1 and CDR2 are KGHDR and SFDVKD. J gave up 7 bases and V 7 bases, and 3 bases lay outside the gene matches. CDR3 DNA, as far as it was read: TGTGCCACCAGGCAAGCGGGGGGGAATGAG. This codes for CATRQAGGNE. The whole CDR3 is CATRQAGGNEQFF.

A remark on this clone: The CDR3 end lies 3 residues beyond the end of the read and is filled in from the germline J gene. The rearrangement joins TRBV11-3 to TRBJ2-3; possible D gene TRBD2, 5 bases. CDR3 length: 14 residues. CDR1 and CDR2 from the germline V gene are SGHNT and YENEEA. The V and J ends lost 2 bases and 1 base respectively, with 7 bases between them. The part of the CDR3 DNA that was read is TGTGCCAGCAGCTTACACGGGGGCACAGATACG. This sequence encodes CASSLHGGTDT. The whole CDR3 sequence reads CASSLHGGTDTQYF.

Comment on this clone: The read finishes 3 residues shy of the CDR3 end, and the germline J gene is used to complete it. The chain employs TRBV20-1 and TRBJ2-7; 7 bases are a match to TRBD1. The CDR3 sequence is 15 residues long. Germline CDR1 is DFQATT and CDR2 is SNEGSKA (reference sequence). V shed 0 bases and J 0 bases; nucleotides not matched to a gene: 5. CDR3 DNA (partial): TGCAGTGCTAGAGACCGGACAGGTCTCTCCTACGAG. Residues: CSARDRTGLSYE. The complete CDR3 reads CSARDRTGLSYEQYF.

A note on this clone: The read finishes 3 residues shy of the CDR3 end, and the germline J gene is used to complete it. V gene TRBV2 combines with J gene TRBJ2-3; the D is unclear. From germline, CDR1 is SNHLY and CDR2 FYNNEI. Trimming left V 7 bases short and J 2 bases short, with 7 bases between. The CDR3 runs to 12 residues. The CDR3 sequence: CASNMATDTQYF. The CDR3 bases that were read are TGTGCCAGCAACATGGCCACAGATACG.

About this clone itself: Read coverage stops 3 residues before the CDR3 terminus; the germline J gene supplies the remainder. The J gene is TRBJ1-3, the V gene TRBV29-1; possibly TRBD1 for D (6 bases). Trimming took off 7 bases at V and 0 bases at J, with 10 bases between the two ends. The V gene's germline CDR1 is SQVTM and CDR2 ANQGSEA. The CDR3 loop spans 13 amino acids. The CDR3 bases that were read are TGCAGCGCCTCGACAGGCTCTGGAAACACC. This sequence encodes CSASTGSGNT. The CDR3 in full is CSASTGSGNTIYF. The whole variable domain, remainder taken from reference TRBV29-1 and TRBJ1-3, is SAVISQKPSRDICQRGTSLTIQCQVDSQVTMMFWYRQQPGQSLTLIATANQGSEATYESGFVIDKFPISRPNLTFSTLTVSNMSPEDSSIYLCSASTGSGNTIYFGEGSWLTVV.

Comments on this clone: The read terminates 3 residues before the CDR3 end, so the remaining end is supplied by the germline J gene. V is TRBV29-1 and J is TRBJ1-2; TRBD1 matches at 7 bases. The CDR3 has 12 residues. Germline assignment: CDR1 SQVTM and CDR2 ANQGSEA. After removal of 3 bases from V and 3 bases from J, the junction contained 1 base not matched to a gene. CDR3 bases read: TGCAGCGTTGATCAGGGGGACTATGGC. Residues: CSVDQGDYG. The whole CDR3 sequence reads CSVDQGDYGYTF.

In regard to this clone: The DNA ends 3 residues before the CDR3 does, and the rest of the CDR3 is filled in from the germline J gene. The V and J genes are TRBV29-1 and TRBJ2-7; D is unclear. Per germline, CDR1 SQVTM and CDR2 ANQGSEA. The CDR3 has 12 amino acids. V was shortened by 6 bases and J by 0 bases, with 9 bases between the two germline ends. The CDR3 sequence is CSVWQSSYEQYF. The sequenced part of the CDR3 DNA is TGCAGCGTGTGGCAGTCCTCCTACGAG.

Concerning this clone itself: Sequencing ends 3 residues short of the CDR3 end; the germline J gene provides the rest. The rearrangement joins TRBV6-1 to TRBJ1-1, with TRBD1 as a possible D gene (5 bases). From germline, CDR1 is MNHNS and CDR2 SASEGT. There are 15 residues in the CDR3. V dropped 4 bases and J dropped 5 bases, with 17 bases sitting between them. The sequenced CDR3 bases are TGTGCCAGCAGTGTGCGAGAATGGGGGGATACTGAA. Its translation: CASSVREWGDTE. The full CDR3 protein is CASSVREWGDTEAFF.

The covered CDR3 bases are TGTGCCAGTCATTCAACGGGACAGGGAGCATCAGACTATGGC. The encoded protein is CASHSTGQGASDYG. The entire CDR3 sequence reads CASHSTGQGASDYGYTF. The chain joins TRBV19 to TRBJ1-2; 9 bases map to TRBD1. The read comes to an end 3 residues before the CDR3 does, leaving the germline J gene to fill in the end. This CDR3 comprises 17 residues. V gave up 8 bases and J gave up 3 bases; unmatched junction bases: 16. In germline, CDR1 is LNHDA, CDR2 SQIVND (reference sequence).

About this clone: The read comes to an end 3 residues before the CDR3 does, leaving the germline J gene to fill in the end. V gene TRBV18 combines with J gene TRBJ1-2; 9 positions agree with TRBD1. Germline V lookup: CDR1 KGHSH, CDR2 LQKENI. The V segment lost 5 bases and the J segment 2 bases; nucleotides outside the gene matches: 6. The CDR3 runs to 15 residues. Partial CDR3 DNA: TGTGCCAGCTCAGATCGGACAGGGGCAAACTATGGC. Protein product: CASSDRTGANYG. The full CDR3 reads CASSDRTGANYGYTF.

Turning to this clone: The CDR3 end falls 3 residues outside the read, so it is completed with the germline J gene. The rearrangement links TRBV2 to TRBJ1-5, with D uncertain. This CDR3 contains 13 residues. Germline V gives CDR1 SNHLY, CDR2 FYNNEI. Trimming took 3 bases from V and 3 from J, leaving 6 bases between them. The CDR3 loop is CASSDTYNQPQHF. CDR3 bases read: TGTGCCAGCAGTGATACTTACAATCAGCCC.

Worth noting for this clone: The CDR3 end is not reached by the read, which stops 3 residues before it; the germline J gene fills it in. The chain links TRBV18 to TRBJ2-7; D uncertain. Germline CDR1 and CDR2: KGHSH and LQKENI. The CDR3 is 14 residues long. V was clipped by 0 bases and J by 0 bases, with 6 bases between them. CDR3 DNA (partial): TGTGCCAGCTCACCACCATCAAACTCCTACGAG. Protein: CASSPPSNSYE. The complete CDR3 protein is CASSPPSNSYEQYF.

On this clone: The CDR3 is cut off 3 residues early in the read; its end comes from the germline J gene. This chain joins TRBV9 and TRBJ2-1, with D unclear. Trimming cost V 3 bases and J 9 bases, with 10 bases left between them. Per germline, CDR1 SGDLS and CDR2 YYNGEE. The CDR3 is 12 amino acids. CDR3 DNA (partial): TGTGCCAGCAGCGCCTCTGACTTTGAG. It yields the protein CASSASDFE. The full CDR3 reads CASSASDFEQFF.

The CDR3 loop reads CSVEEDSQEKLFF. Incomplete CDR3 DNA: TGCAGCGTTGAGGAGGACAGCCAAGAAAAA. The rearrangement uses TRBV29-1 and TRBJ1-4, with a tentative D call TRBD1 (6 bases). The read ends 3 residues before the CDR3 terminus; that terminus is restored from the germline J gene. V gave up 3 bases and J gave up 8 bases, with 13 bases separating them. The CDR3 spans 13 residues. Germline V gene data show CDR1 as SQVTM and CDR2 as ANQGSEA.

Turning to this clone: The read falls 3 residues short of the CDR3 end, and the missing part is taken from the germline J gene. This rearrangement joins TRBV7-2 to TRBJ1-6; a weak D match, TRBD1 (5 bases). The germline gives CDR1 SGHTA, CDR2 FQGNSA. Trimming removed 5 bases at V and 11 bases at J, with 13 bases between. This CDR3 spans 13 amino acids. CDR3 amino acids: CASSQAGPTPLHF. The CDR3 DNA, read in part, is TGTGCCAGCAGCCAAGCGGGGCCCACACCC.

Points on this clone: The read halts 3 residues ahead of the CDR3 end, with the missing end drawn from the germline J gene. This chain uses TRBV20-1 with TRBJ2-1, with 13 bases that match TRBD2. Unmatched junction bases numbered 7, after V lost 5 bases and J lost 3 bases. Germline V gene lookup returns CDR1 DFQATT and CDR2 SNEGSKA (reference sequence). The CDR3 extends over 16 amino acids. Here the CDR3 reads CSAAGTSGKDYNEQFF. Incomplete CDR3 DNA: TGCAGTGCTGCCGGGACTAGCGGGAAGGACTACAATGAG.

Comment on this clone: The sequenced fragment ends 3 residues before the CDR3 boundary, so the rest is inferred from the germline J gene. This chain joins TRBV5-1 and TRBJ2-3; D ambiguous. The CDR3 extends over 14 amino acids. Trimming cost V 0 bases and J 4 bases, with 9 bases left between them. The V gene's germline CDR1 is SGHRS and CDR2 YFSETQ. The sequenced CDR3 bases are TGCGCCAGCAGCTTGGCCTCAGAGGCAGATACG. Amino acids: CASSLASEADT. In full, the CDR3 is CASSLASEADTQYF.

On this clone: With the read ending 3 residues before the CDR3 end, the germline J gene is used to fill in that end. This sequence joins TRBV11-2 and TRBJ1-1; TRBD1 is a possible D gene (5 bases). V lost 5 bases, J lost 3 bases, and 13 bases lay in between. The CDR3 totals 14 residues. Germline V gene lookup returns CDR1 SGHAT and CDR2 FQNNGV. Incomplete CDR3 DNA: TGTGCCAGCAGCGCCAGAAGGGGTGACACTGAA. Translation gives CASSARRGDTE. The whole CDR3 is CASSARRGDTEAFF.

With regard to this clone: The junction and the germline gene differ at one end; a read error may be behind it. The read ends 3 residues shy of where the CDR3 ends; the end is completed using the germline J gene. The rearrangement uses TRBV4-2 and TRBJ2-7; 8 bases align to TRBD2. Germline loops: CDR1 LGHNA, CDR2 YNFKEQ. The length of the CDR3 is 15 residues. The CDR3 here is CASSQAAGGTYEQYF. Partial CDR3 DNA: TGCGCCAGCAGCCAAGCGGCGGGGGGCACCTACGAG.

Details on this clone: The CDR3 extends 3 residues past the end of the read, so its final part is completed from the germline J gene. This chain joins TRBV19 and TRBJ1-2; 7 bases align to TRBD1. Germline V gene sequence: CDR1 LNHDA, CDR2 SQIVND (reference sequence). The CDR3 has 15 residues. This chain's CDR3 is CASSIVGTDPYDYTF. Partial CDR3 DNA: TGTGCCAGTAGTATTGTGGGGACAGATCCCTACGAC.

The CDR3 reads CSALTSGGLRRETQYF. The sequenced CDR3 bases are TGCAGTGCGCTGACTAGCGGGGGCCTCAGGAGGGAGACC. The chain joins TRBV20-1 to TRBJ2-5, with 12 bases fitting TRBD2. The read gets to within 3 residues of the CDR3 end, and the germline J gene fills in the rest. V trimming: 6 bases; J trimming: 5 bases; junction bases outside the gene matches: 13. CDR1 is DFQATT and CDR2 is SNEGSKA in the germline V gene (reference sequence). This CDR3 contains 16 residues.

As regards this clone: The read terminates 3 residues ahead of where the CDR3 ends, so the germline J gene completes it. The rearrangement uses TRBV7-2 and TRBJ2-7; 7 positions agree with TRBD2. J gave up 6 bases and V 5 bases, and 7 bases lay outside the gene matches. The germline CDR1 and CDR2 sequences are SGHTA and FQGNSA. The length of the CDR3 is 13 residues. CDR3 protein: CASSLLWTSEQYF. Partial CDR3 DNA: TGTGCCAGCAGCCTCCTCTGGACTAGCGAG.